This TCR beta chain was sequenced in a study of T-cell reconstitution after alpha-beta-depleted transplantation in children. This clonotype was seen a handful of times. The CDR3 has 14 amino acids. The J segment lost 1 base and the V segment lost 5 bases, leaving 3 bases of the junction unmatched. Germline CDR1 and CDR2: PRHDT and FYEKMQ (reference sequence). Preparing the TCRbeta library involved the use of unique molecular identifiers. MiXCR, applied by TCRdb to the PCR reads, yields one record per CDR3 protein. Among 350,000 to 400,000 distinct CDR3 sequences listed, roughly 14% were seen once. V gene TRBV13 combines with J gene TRBJ2-7; the match to TRBD2 covers 9 bases. Sequenced here: PBMCs, sampled from the stem cell graft. The receptor was isolated from a human donor who donated a stem cell graft to a child with Fanconi anemia. CDR3 residues: CASSRGLASYEQYF. CDR3 sequence (DNA): TGTGCCAGCAGCCGAGGACTAGCGTCCTACGAGCAGTACTTC.